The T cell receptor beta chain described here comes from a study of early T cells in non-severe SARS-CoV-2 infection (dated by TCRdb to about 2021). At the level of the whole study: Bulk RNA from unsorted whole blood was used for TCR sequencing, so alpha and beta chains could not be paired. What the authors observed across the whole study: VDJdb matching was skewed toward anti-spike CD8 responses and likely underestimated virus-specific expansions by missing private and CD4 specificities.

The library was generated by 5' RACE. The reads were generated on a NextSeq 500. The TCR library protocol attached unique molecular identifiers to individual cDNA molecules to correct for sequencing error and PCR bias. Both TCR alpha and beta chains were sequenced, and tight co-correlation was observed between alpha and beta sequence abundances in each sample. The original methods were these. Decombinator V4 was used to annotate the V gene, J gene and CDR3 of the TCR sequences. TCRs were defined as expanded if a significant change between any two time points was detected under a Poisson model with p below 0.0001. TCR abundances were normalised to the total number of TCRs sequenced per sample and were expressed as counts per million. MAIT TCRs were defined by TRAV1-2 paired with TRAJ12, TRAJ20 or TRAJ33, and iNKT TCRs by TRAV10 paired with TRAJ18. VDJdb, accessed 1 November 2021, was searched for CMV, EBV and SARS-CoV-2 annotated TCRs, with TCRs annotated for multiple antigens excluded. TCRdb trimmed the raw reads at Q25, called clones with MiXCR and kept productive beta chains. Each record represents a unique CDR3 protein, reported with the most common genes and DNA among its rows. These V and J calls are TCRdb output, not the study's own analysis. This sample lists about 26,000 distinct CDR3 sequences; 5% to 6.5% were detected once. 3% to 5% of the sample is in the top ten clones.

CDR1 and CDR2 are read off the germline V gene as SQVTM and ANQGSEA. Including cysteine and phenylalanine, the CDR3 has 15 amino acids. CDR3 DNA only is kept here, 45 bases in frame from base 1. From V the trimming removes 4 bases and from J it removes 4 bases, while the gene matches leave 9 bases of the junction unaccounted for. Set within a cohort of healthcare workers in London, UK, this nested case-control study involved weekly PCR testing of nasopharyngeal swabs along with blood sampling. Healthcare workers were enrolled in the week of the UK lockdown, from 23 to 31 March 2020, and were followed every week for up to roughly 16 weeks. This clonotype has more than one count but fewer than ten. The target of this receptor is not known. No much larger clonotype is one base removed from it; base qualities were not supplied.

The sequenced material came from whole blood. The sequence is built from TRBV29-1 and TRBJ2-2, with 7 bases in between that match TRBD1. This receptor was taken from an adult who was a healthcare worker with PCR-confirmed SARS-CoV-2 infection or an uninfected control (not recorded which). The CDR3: CSVVRGGVGTGELFF. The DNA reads TGCAGCGTTGTAAGAGGGGGCGTCGGCACCGGGGAGCTGTTTTTT.